These 29 T cell receptor beta chains were all obtained from the same sample, sequenced in a study of T cell responses to AZD1222 COVID-19 vaccine. Sequencing was performed with immunoSEQ multiplex PCR; in TCRdb, only in-frame clones are kept and a portion is missing. The table lists 250,000 to 300,000 clones, around 93% of them singletons. Here the sequenced sample was peripheral blood, taken 28 days after the second AZD1222 dose. The origin of the receptors is an adult who received the AZD1222 COVID-19 vaccine.

The V and J genes are TRBV19 and TRBJ2-1; D possibly corresponds to TRBD1 (5 bases). This CDR3 region has 16 residues. Per the germline V gene, CDR1 is LNHDA and CDR2 is SQIVND (reference sequence). V was trimmed by 0 bases and J by 3 bases, leaving 12 bases between them. The CDR3 reads CASSIDLRVGYNEQFF. The CDR3 bases are TGTGCCAGTAGTATAGACCTCAGGGTCGGCTACAATGAGCAGTTCTTC.

This clone was counted a single time. CDR3 DNA sequence: TGTGCCAGTAGTCCAAACAGGGGCCCAATGAACACTGAAGCTTTCTTT. This encodes CASSPNRGPMNTEAFF. J is TRBJ1-1 and V is TRBV19; 7 positions match TRBD1. V trimming: 5 bases; J trimming: 0 bases; junction bases outside the gene matches: 9. The V gene's germline CDR1 is LNHDA and CDR2 SQIVND (reference sequence). The CDR3 totals 16 residues.

The chain uses TRBV7-2 and TRBJ2-7, with 7 bases that match TRBD1. The germline CDR1 and CDR2 sequences are SGHTA and FQGNSA. V shed 5 bases and J 2 bases; nucleotides not matched to a gene: 9. The CDR3 contains 15 residues. The chain's CDR3 is CASSLLVGGTYEQYF. CDR3 DNA: TGTGCCAGCAGCCTCCTCGTAGGGGGCACCTACGAGCAGTACTTC.

J is TRBJ1-2 and V is TRBV27, with D perhaps TRBD1 (5 bases). This CDR3 comprises 14 residues. Germline V gene data show CDR1 as MNHEY and CDR2 as SMNVEV (reference sequence). V was shortened by 7 bases and J by 7 bases, with 19 bases between the two germline ends. CDR3 DNA: TGTGCCAGCACCCCTTCCGGGCAGGGCTTTGGCTACACCTTC. The encoded protein is CASTPSGQGFGYTF.

The chain employs TRBV28 and TRBJ1-1, with D tentatively TRBD1 (6 bases). CDR1 is MDHEN and CDR2 is SYDVKM in the germline V gene. With 6 bases removed from V and 6 bases from J, the gap between germline ends came to 17 bases. The CDR3 loop spans 14 amino acids. The CDR3 protein is CASSPGRGGSEAFF. The CDR3 region has the DNA TGTGCCAGCAGCCCTGGGAGGGGGGGCTCTGAAGCTTTCTTT.

The gene calls are TRBV7-9 and TRBJ1-1; D possibly corresponds to TRBD1 (5 bases). Germline CDR1 is SEHNR and CDR2 is FQNEAQ (reference sequence). The CDR3 contains 13 residues. Between the trimmed V and J ends, which lost 0 bases and 5 bases, there was a span of 7 bases. CDR3 coding DNA: TGTGCCAGCAGCTTAGCGGGGCGGACTGAAGCTTTCTTT. This encodes CASSLAGRTEAFF.

The chain couples TRBV7-3 to TRBJ2-3; 7 bases fit TRBD1. Trimming removed 6 bases from V and 3 bases from J; junction bases left unmatched: 9. There are 15 residues in the CDR3. Germline-derived CDR1 and CDR2 are SGHTA and FQGTGA. CDR3 nucleotides: TGTGCCAGCAGACACGGGACAGACTATACAGATACGCAGTATTTT. Its protein is CASRHGTDYTDTQYF.

This rearrangement joins TRBV3-1 (or the pseudogene TRBV3-2) to TRBJ1-3; no clear D. This CDR3 is built from 16 residues. Looked up from germline, CDR1 is LGHDT and CDR2 is YNNKEL (reference sequence). V was trimmed by 1 base and J by 0 bases, leaving 10 bases between them. In nucleotides, the CDR3 is TGTGCCAGCAGCCAAGTCCCCGTAGGCTCTGGAAACACCATATATTTT. Translation: CASSQVPVGSGNTIYF.

V usage is TRBV2 and J usage is TRBJ2-3, with 14 bases fitting TRBD2. Germline V gene lookup returns CDR1 SNHLY and CDR2 FYNNEI. The CDR3 totals 18 residues. The V gene end was trimmed by 5 bases and the J gene end by 1 base; junction bases not matched to a gene: 8. In nucleotides, the CDR3 is TGTGCCAGCAGTCGACTAGCGGGAGGGCAGGAGGGCACAGATACGCAGTATTTT. Protein product: CASSRLAGGQEGTDTQYF.

CDR3 sequence: CASSLGGSASYEQYF. The DNA for the CDR3 is TGCGCCAGCAGCTTGGGCGGGAGTGCGTCCTACGAGCAGTACTTC. The rearrangement uses TRBV5-1 and TRBJ2-7; TRBD2 matches 7 bases. The length of the CDR3 is 15 residues. CDR1 and CDR2 (germline): SGHRS, YFSETQ. Trimming cost V 0 bases and J 1 base; bases outside gene matches: 4. Combining the CDR3 with reference TRBV5-1 and TRBJ2-7 gives the whole variable domain KAGVTQTPRYLIKTRGQQVTLSCSPISGHRSVSWYQQTPGQGLQFLFEYFSETQRNKGNFPGRFSGRQFSNSRSEMNVSTLELGDSALYLCASSLGGSASYEQYFGPGTRLTVT.

The CDR3 loop is CASRDQGSGTEAFF. The CDR3 DNA reads TGCGCCAGCAGGGATCAGGGGTCGGGCACTGAAGCTTTCTTT. The V and J genes are TRBV5-1 and TRBJ1-1, with D perhaps TRBD1 (6 bases). Per the germline V gene, CDR1 is SGHRS and CDR2 is YFSETQ. Trimming took off 5 bases at V and 4 bases at J, with 15 bases between the two ends. The CDR3 is made up of 14 amino acids.

The rearrangement uses TRBV6-6 and TRBJ1-1; weak D call: TRBD1 (5 bases). V lost 0 bases and J lost 3, with 8 bases in between. Germline values: CDR1 MNHNY, CDR2 SVGAGI (reference sequence). The length of the CDR3 is 14 residues. The CDR3 nucleotides read TGTGCCAGCAGTTACTCGGGCAGGGACACTGAAGCTTTCTTT. This encodes CASSYSGRDTEAFF.

CDR3 loop: CASRDPGQASDANVLTF. CDR3 in DNA: TGTGCCAGCAGGGACCCGGGACAGGCTTCTGATGCCAACGTCCTGACTTTC. The chain recombines TRBV28 with TRBJ2-6, with 8 bases fitting TRBD1. V was pared by 6 bases and J by 7 bases, with 14 bases of the junction left unmatched. Germline CDR1 and CDR2: MDHEN and SYDVKM. This CDR3 is built from 17 residues.

This clone has a single count. The gene calls are TRBV25-1 and TRBJ2-7; D is undetermined. The V and J ends lost 7 bases and 6 bases respectively, with 10 bases between them. The CDR3 is 11 residues long. CDR1 and CDR2 from the germline V gene are MGHDK and SYGVNS. This chain's CDR3 is CASKIGVEQYF. In DNA, the CDR3 is TGTGCCAGCAAAATCGGAGTCGAGCAGTACTTC.

The chain employs TRBV15 and TRBJ1-5; no definite D call. This CDR3 region has 12 residues. V gave up 8 bases and J gave up 7 bases, with 12 bases separating them. Germline V gene data show CDR1 as LNHNV and CDR2 as YYDKDF (reference sequence). The chain's CDR3 is CATGSSRQPQHF. In DNA form, the CDR3 reads TGTGCCACCGGATCATCCAGGCAGCCCCAGCATTTT.

This chain links TRBV3-1 (or the pseudogene TRBV3-2) with TRBJ1-4, with D maybe TRBD1 (6 bases). Germline V gene data show CDR1 as LGHDT and CDR2 as YNNKEL (reference sequence). The CDR3 is made up of 16 amino acids. V was shortened by 4 bases and J by 0 bases, with 12 bases between the two germline ends. The chain's CDR3 is CASSPNGGATNEKLFF. As DNA, the CDR3 is TGTGCCAGCAGCCCTAACGGGGGCGCAACTAATGAAAAACTGTTTTTT.

CDR3 amino acids: CASTSGPTETQYF. CDR3 nucleotides: TGCGCCAGCACGTCAGGGCCGACAGAGACCCAGTACTTC. This chain connects TRBV5-1 to TRBJ2-5; D is possibly TRBD1 (5 bases). There are 13 residues in the CDR3. The germline CDR1 and CDR2 sequences are SGHRS and YFSETQ. Deletions cut 6 bases from V and 4 bases from J, with 13 bases between.

In DNA, the CDR3 is TGTGCCACCAGCCCCCGGGGGATTGCCCAGACCCAGTACTTC. Protein: CATSPRGIAQTQYF. V usage is TRBV15 and J usage is TRBJ2-5; D is possibly TRBD2 (6 bases). Germline CDR1 is LNHNV and CDR2 is YYDKDF (reference sequence). The V and J ends lost 5 bases and 6 bases respectively, with 16 bases between them. CDR3 length equals 14 residues. Full variable domain (remainder filled in from reference TRBV15 and TRBJ2-5): DAMVIQNPRYQVTQFGKPVTLSCSQTLNHNVMYWYQQKSSQAPKLLFHYYDKDFNNEADTPDNFQSRRPNTSFCFLDIRSPGLGDTAMYLCATSPRGIAQTQYFGPGTRLLVL.

The rearrangement joins TRBV6-1 to TRBJ1-5; possibly TRBD1 for D (6 bases). Trimming shortened V by 1 base and J by 7 bases, and 14 bases separated the two germline ends. Germline assignment: CDR1 MNHNS and CDR2 SASEGT. This CDR3 contains 15 residues. CDR3 DNA: TGTGCCAGCAGTGAAGGAGGGGGGGGCTCCCAGCCCCAGCATTTT. It encodes CASSEGGGGSQPQHF.

The gene calls are TRBV19 and TRBJ2-2; 9 bases map to TRBD2. The V gene's germline CDR1 is LNHDA and CDR2 SQIVND (reference sequence). Germline trimming cut 3 bases from V and 4 bases from J; bases unmatched to any gene: 6. The CDR3 runs to 16 residues. DNA of the CDR3: TGTGCCAGTAGTATGGCTAGCGGGACTGTCACCGGGGAGCTGTTTTTT. It translates to CASSMASGTVTGELFF.

This chain links TRBV20-1 with TRBJ1-4; no clear D. Germline CDR1 is DFQATT and CDR2 is SNEGSKA (reference sequence). The CDR3 spans 10 residues. V was trimmed by 6 bases and J by 11 bases, leaving 10 bases between them. The CDR3 nucleotides are TGCAGTGCCTACAGATCTAAACTGTTTTTT. Translating it yields CSAYRSKLFF.

This chain links TRBV3-1 (or the pseudogene TRBV3-2) with TRBJ1-6, with D perhaps TRBD1 (6 bases). V lost 1 base to trimming and J lost 7 bases, with 8 bases between them. The length of the CDR3 is 14 residues. Germline CDR1 reads LGHDT; CDR2 reads YNNKEL (reference sequence). The CDR3 spells CASSQAGANSPLHF. In DNA, the CDR3 is TGTGCCAGCAGCCAAGCAGGGGCCAATTCACCCCTCCACTTT.

The chain carries TRBV5-6 and TRBJ2-7; possible D gene TRBD1, 5 bases. There are 14 residues in the CDR3. The ends were cut back, 4 bases at V and 0 bases at J, with 11 bases in the middle. In germline, CDR1 is SGHDT, CDR2 YYEEEE. Here the CDR3 reads CASSVTGVSYEQYF. For the CDR3, the DNA is TGTGCCAGCAGCGTAACAGGAGTCTCCTACGAGCAGTACTTC.

In DNA, the CDR3 is TGTGCCAGCAGCGTTGGGACAGGGAACTACGAGCAGTACTTC. Translating it yields CASSVGTGNYEQYF. The chain is built from TRBV11-3 and TRBJ2-7; the match to TRBD1 covers 9 bases. This CDR3 comprises 14 residues. After removal of 5 bases from V and 3 bases from J, the junction contained 5 bases not matched to a gene. CDR1 is SGHNT, CDR2 YENEEA, per germline. The full variable domain, completed using reference TRBV11-3 and TRBJ2-7, is EAGVVQSPRYKIIEKKQPVAFWCNPISGHNTLYWYLQNLGQGPELLIRYENEEAVDDSQLPKDRFSAERLKGVDSTLKIQPAELGDSAVYLCASSVGTGNYEQYFGPGTRLTVT.

The rearrangement uses TRBV18 and TRBJ2-2; D possibly matches TRBD1 or TRBD2 (6 bases each). Germline-derived CDR1 and CDR2 are KGHSH and LQKENI. Trimming removed 1 base from V and 3 bases from J, with 12 bases in between. The CDR3 length is 16 residues. DNA for the CDR3: TGTGCCAGCTCACCACAACAGGGAGGAGACACCGGGGAGCTGTTTTTT. Translated: CASSPQQGGDTGELFF.

The V call is TRBV6-4, the J call TRBJ2-6; D is perhaps TRBD1 (6 bases). This CDR3 comprises 15 residues. The germline V gene encodes CDR1 MRHNA and CDR2 SNTAGT. The V gene lost 3 bases and the J gene lost 2 bases, with 8 bases spanning the gap. The CDR3 here is CASSEGGAGANVLTF. CDR3 sequence (DNA): TGTGCCAGCAGTGAAGGGGGTGCTGGGGCCAACGTCCTGACTTTC.

The V call is TRBV6-5, the J call TRBJ1-2; 8 nucleotides align to TRBD1. Germline V gene sequence: CDR1 MNHEY, CDR2 SVGAGI. Trimming removed 2 bases from V and 7 bases from J; junction bases left unmatched: 9. The CDR3 runs 15 residues. The CDR3 sequence is CASSYQGAREAGYTF. CDR3 DNA: TGTGCCAGCAGTTACCAGGGGGCGCGGGAAGCTGGCTACACCTTC.

The CDR3 coding sequence is TGTGCCAGCAGCTTAGATCCAGGGGGAAAAAACATTCAGTACTTC. Translation: CASSLDPGGKNIQYF. The V and J genes are TRBV9 and TRBJ2-4; 7 bases map to TRBD1. V shed 4 bases and J 4 bases; nucleotides not matched to a gene: 8. The CDR3 totals 15 residues. The germline CDR1 and CDR2 sequences are SGDLS and YYNGEE.

The V gene is TRBV6-5, the J gene TRBJ1-2, with D perhaps matching TRBD1 (5 bases). V was pared by 6 bases and J by 3 bases, with 11 bases between. The V gene's germline CDR1 is MNHEY and CDR2 SVGAGI. CDR3 size: 13 residues. The CDR3 DNA follows: TGTGCCAGCAGCCAGGGACTTCACTATGGCTACACCTTC. Translating it yields CASSQGLHYGYTF.